This T cell receptor beta chain is from a study of response to subunit inactivated influenza vaccine. Study outcomes and limitations: Authors suggested each seasonal influenza vaccination recruits few new T cells.

Of note for this clonotype: Its antigen is as yet unknown.

CDR1 is SGHRS and CDR2 is YFSETQ in the germline V gene. The CDR3 covers 17 residues. V shed 0 bases and J shed 8 bases, with 21 bases lying between them. MiXCR, run by TCRdb on the RT-PCR reads, gives a single entry per CDR3 protein. The repertoire holds about 520,000 distinct CDR3 sequences, about 25% seen once, with under 2.5% in the top ten. The TCR comes from a man in his fifties who received an inactivated influenza vaccine. Source: CD4+ T cells sorted from PBMCs, taken roughly 5 days after vaccination. V usage is TRBV5-1 and J usage is TRBJ2-4, with D perhaps assigned TRBD1 or TRBD2 (5 bases each). CDR3 nucleotide sequence: TGCGCCAGCAGCTTGGGGGGCCTTAGCGTTCCCGGGGACATTCAGTACTTC. Its protein is CASSLGGLSVPGDIQYF.